Below, 8 T cell receptor beta chains from the same sample are listed, as sequenced in a study of regulatory T cells in long-lasting Graves disease. Time point noted: newly diagnosed GD, antithyroid drugs for less than 3 months. Construction of the TCR library relied on RNA isolated from PBMCs. The authors built TCR beta libraries using iRepertoire HTBI primers and Arm-PCR of CDR3 regions. TCRdb re-analysed the multiplex PCR reads in MiXCR, keeping a single row per CDR3 protein. The sample has hundreds of thousands of distinct CDR3 sequences, less than 20% seen once. The input for sequencing was peripheral blood mononuclear cells (PBMCs), taken at new diagnosis, from a patient treated with antithyroid drugs. The receptors originated from a female donor with Graves disease.

This clonotype showed up many times. The gene calls are TRBV28 and TRBJ1-6; D is uncertain. The CDR3 is 16 residues long. V gave up 1 base and J gave up 0 bases, with 7 bases separating them. The germline V gene encodes CDR1 MDHEN and CDR2 SYDVKM. CDR3 DNA: TGTGCCAGCAGTTTATTCCAAAGCTCCTATAATTCACCCCTCCACTTT. It yields the protein CASSLFQSSYNSPLHF. The variable domain in full, completed from reference TRBV28 and TRBJ1-6, reads DVKVTQSSRYLVKRTGEKVFLECVQDMDHENMFWYRQDPGLGLRLIYFSYDVKMKEKGDIPEGYSVSREKKERFSLILESASTNQTSMYLCASSLFQSSYNSPLHFGNGTRLTVT.

This clonotype was seen repeatedly, ten times or more. The chain is built from TRBV12-3 or TRBV12-4 and TRBJ1-2; tentative D call: TRBD1 (6 bases). CDR3 size: 14 residues. Trimming pared 6 bases from V and 8 bases from J, leaving 19 bases between. Here the CDR3 DNA reads TGTGCCAGCAGCACAGGGCGAAGGTTTGGGGGCTACACCTTC. It encodes CASSTGRRFGGYTF.

Many counts were recorded for this clonotype. The genes are TRBV24-1 and TRBJ1-4; D gene unclear. Germline CDR1 and CDR2: KGHDR and SFDVKD. The CDR3 spans 14 residues. V was cut by 5 bases and J by 3 bases, with 9 bases left in between. CDR3 DNA: TGTGCCACCAGTGGGAACGGCCCTAATGAAAAACTGTTTTTT. Protein: CATSGNGPNEKLFF.

This clonotype was counted ten times or more. The chain has TRBV5-4 and TRBJ1-2; D uncertain. V lost 1 base and J 0 bases, leaving 7 bases between the germline ends. This CDR3 is 14 amino acids long. Germline values: CDR1 SGHNT, CDR2 YYREEE (reference sequence). CDR3 loop: CASSLPGTNYGYTF. CDR3 sequence (DNA): TGTGCCAGCAGCTTGCCAGGAACTAACTATGGCTACACCTTC.

This clonotype was seen at least ten times. The chain joins TRBV20-1 to TRBJ1-1; D is unresolved. With 0 bases removed from V and 2 bases from J, the gap between germline ends came to 13 bases. Germline V gene sequence: CDR1 DFQATT, CDR2 SNEGSKA (reference sequence). The CDR3 covers 15 residues. The CDR3 loop is CSAREPRTANTEAFF. CDR3 DNA: TGCAGTGCTAGAGAACCCCGGACGGCTAACACTGAAGCTTTCTTT.

This clonotype showed up many times. V usage is TRBV28 and J usage is TRBJ1-5, with no clear D. CDR1 and CDR2 (germline): MDHEN, SYDVKM. CDR3 length equals 17 residues. V lost 0 bases and J lost 1, with 13 bases in between. This chain's CDR3 is CASSLCSGRPSNQPQHF. In DNA form, the CDR3 reads TGTGCCAGCAGTTTATGCTCAGGCAGACCCAGCAATCAGCCCCAGCATTTT. Using reference TRBV28 and TRBJ1-5 for the parts outside the CDR3, the full variable domain is DVKVTQSSRYLVKRTGEKVFLECVQDMDHENMFWYRQDPGLGLRLIYFSYDVKMKEKGDIPEGYSVSREKKERFSLILESASTNQTSMYLCASSLCSGRPSNQPQHFGDGTRLSIL.

This clonotype was found many times. V usage is TRBV6-2 or TRBV6-3 and J usage is TRBJ1-6; D perhaps matches TRBD1 (5 bases). V lost 5 bases, J lost 9 bases, and 17 bases lay in between. The CDR3 is 15 amino acids. The germline gives CDR1 MNHEY, CDR2 SVGEGT. The CDR3 coding sequence is TGTGCCAGCAGTGAATTGGAGGGGTACGCTTCACCCCTCCACTTT. Amino acid sequence: CASSELEGYASPLHF.

The table lists this clonotype with many counts. The chain has TRBV11-2 and TRBJ2-3; D is perhaps TRBD1 or TRBD2 (6 bases each). This CDR3 comprises 18 residues. Trimming shortened V by 4 bases and J by 2 bases, and 22 bases separated the two germline ends. Germline V lookup: CDR1 SGHAT, CDR2 FQNNGV. The CDR3 sequence: CASSWTDGGLFTTDTQYF. In DNA form, the CDR3 reads TGTGCCAGCAGCTGGACGGACGGGGGCCTCTTTACCACAGATACGCAGTATTTT.